A selection of T cell receptor beta chains follows, all from one sample in a study of cytomegalovirus exposure and HLA in healthy donors. TCRdb's table, derived via immunoSEQ multiplex PCR, lists solely in-frame clones and lacks some. The table lists fewer than 90,000 clones, approximately 72% of them singletons. The source material was PBMCs. Every receptor here comes from a man aged 30 to 45 in good health and CMV-seropositive. Both conserved end residues are part of each CDR3. The D gene is left open where the match is weak. Rows give clone size only sometimes, using once, few, many, or a class for an expanded clone.

clone size	D gene	V gene	J gene	CDR3 protein	CDR3 DNA
-	TRBD2	TRBV5-6	TRBJ2-1	CASSHLAGGIYNEQFF	TGTGCCAGCAGCCATCTAGCGGGGGGAATCTACAATGAGCAGTTCTTC
-	TRBD1	TRBV7-9	TRBJ2-5	CASSVGTVRSQETQYF	TGTGCCAGCAGCGTAGGGACAGTTCGATCTCAAGAGACCCAGTACTTC
once	TRBD2	TRBV25-1	TRBJ2-7	CASSELVRAGETYEQYF	TGTGCCAGCAGTGAATTGGTTAGGGCGGGGGAAACCTACGAGCAGTACTTC
-	TRBD1	TRBV9	TRBJ1-2	CASSETGGDGVGYTF	TGTGCCAGCAGCGAAACAGGGGGCGACGGTGTTGGCTACACCTTC
-	-	TRBV19	TRBJ2-7	CANLATGGMGEQYF	TGTGCCAACCTCGCGACAGGTGGGATGGGGGAGCAGTACTTC
-	TRBD2	TRBV30	TRBJ2-3	CAWSASGGAAQYF	TGTGCCTGGAGTGCAAGCGGGGGGGCGGCGCAGTATTTT
-	TRBD2	TRBV27	TRBJ2-5	CASRLVIAGEETQYF	TGTGCCAGCAGATTAGTAATAGCGGGGGAAGAGACCCAGTACTTC
-	TRBD1	TRBV18	TRBJ1-1	CASSLSTGGSTEAFF	TGTGCCAGCTCATTATCGACAGGGGGCTCCACTGAAGCTTTCTTT
-	TRBD2	TRBV19	TRBJ2-4	CASSIYGRGGAKNIQYF	TGTGCCAGTAGTATCTATGGGCGGGGGGGAGCCAAAAACATTCAGTACTTC
-	TRBD2	TRBV6-4	TRBJ2-3	CASSDTSGGADTQYF	TGTGCCAGCAGTGACACTAGCGGGGGGGCCGATACGCAGTATTTT
many	-	TRBV7-2	TRBJ1-5	CASSCLQGHNQPQHF	TGTGCCAGCAGCTGTTTACAGGGCCACAATCAGCCCCAGCATTTT
-	TRBD1	TRBV4-3	TRBJ1-2	CASSQDYQGALFGYTF	TGCGCCAGCAGCCAAGATTACCAGGGGGCGCTTTTCGGCTACACCTTC
once	-	TRBV6-5	TRBJ2-7	CASSYSTGANYEQYF	TGTGCCAGCAGTTACTCGACAGGCGCAAATTACGAGCAGTACTTC
-	TRBD1	TRBV7-2	TRBJ1-2	CASSRSGQGAKGYTF	TGTGCCAGCAGCCGATCGGGACAGGGGGCGAAGGGCTACACCTTC
-	TRBD1	TRBV7-2	TRBJ2-7	CASSTQKGQRGEQYF	TGTGCCAGCAGCACTCAGAAGGGACAGAGAGGGGAGCAGTACTTC
-	-	TRBV6-5	TRBJ1-5	CASSYSAGSQPQHF	TGTGCCAGCAGTTACTCGGCGGGCAGTCAGCCCCAGCATTTT
-	-	TRBV28	TRBJ2-7	CASSLPQSYEQYF	TGTGCCAGCAGTTTACCACAGTCCTACGAGCAGTACTTC
-	TRBD2	TRBV5-1	TRBJ2-3	CASSPGLAGGPQYF	TGCGCCAGCAGCCCTGGACTAGCGGGGGGGCCTCAGTATTTT
-	-	TRBV19	TRBJ1-4	CASSSFGRESSNEKLFF	TGTGCCAGTAGTTCTTTTGGTCGAGAAAGCTCTAATGAAAAACTGTTTTTT
few	-	TRBV28	TRBJ1-1	CASRGHGTSEAFF	TGTGCCAGCAGGGGACACGGGACCTCTGAAGCTTTCTTT
-	-	TRBV2	TRBJ2-3	CASSERPLEGITDTQYF	TGTGCCAGCAGTGAAAGACCTTTGGAGGGAATCACAGATACGCAGTATTTT
-	-	TRBV28	TRBJ1-2	CASSRTGSNYGYTF	TGTGCCAGCAGTCGGACTGGTAGTAACTATGGCTACACCTTC
once	-	TRBV7-9	TRBJ2-2	CASSFNYKANTGELFF	TGTGCCAGCAGCTTTAACTACAAGGCGAACACCGGGGAGCTGTTTTTT
-	TRBD1	TRBV25-1	TRBJ1-4	CASSDPGTGGEKLFF	TGTGCCAGCAGTGACCCCGGGACAGGAGGAGAAAAACTGTTTTTT
-	TRBD1	TRBV5-1	TRBJ2-1	CASSSTGGPDEQFF	TGCGCCAGCAGTTCTACAGGGGGTCCAGATGAGCAGTTCTTC